These 31 T cell receptor beta chains were all obtained from the same sample, sequenced in a study of T cell responses to AZD1222 COVID-19 vaccine. The table came from immunoSEQ multiplex PCR; TCRdb's copy has only in-frame clones and leaves some out. The sample carries 150,000 to 200,000 clones, about 92% recorded once. The material was peripheral blood, obtained on day 0 of AZD1222 vaccination. Source of these receptors: an adult in good health.

This clone appeared a few times. This rearrangement joins TRBV5-4 to TRBJ2-7; D is perhaps TRBD1 (6 bases). Per the germline V gene, CDR1 is SGHNT and CDR2 is YYREEE (reference sequence). CDR3 length equals 14 residues. V gave up 4 bases and J gave up 3 bases, with 14 bases separating them. The CDR3 coding sequence is TGTGCCAGCAGCACCAGGGGTTTGGGCTACGAGCAGTACGTC. This sequence encodes CASSTRGLGYEQYV.

The V and J genes are TRBV6-5 and TRBJ1-5; 7 positions match TRBD1. J was trimmed by 10 bases and V by 5 bases; bases with no gene match: 8. The CDR3 is made up of 13 amino acids. CDR1 MNHEY and CDR2 SVGAGI come from the germline V gene. The CDR3 reads CASSPTGRVPQHF. The CDR3 DNA reads as TGTGCCAGCAGTCCGACAGGGAGGGTCCCCCAGCATTTT.

This clone appeared once. The chain couples TRBV2 to TRBJ1-1; a possible D gene is TRBD1 (5 bases). Between the trimmed V and J ends, which lost 2 bases and 0 bases, there was a span of 10 bases. The CDR3 is made up of 15 amino acids. Germline loops: CDR1 SNHLY, CDR2 FYNNEI. CDR3 coding DNA: TGTGCCAGCAGTGAAAGCCCCAGGGTGAACACTGAAGCTTTCTTT. Translation gives CASSESPRVNTEAFF.

This chain uses TRBV6-5 with TRBJ2-5, with D unresolved. The CDR3 contains 11 residues. Germline CDR1 is MNHEY and CDR2 is SVGAGI. The V end lost 6 bases, the J end lost 3 bases, and 5 bases lay between the germline ends. The CDR3 DNA reads TGTGCCAGCAGGCAGGAAGAGACCCAGTACTTC. This sequence encodes CASRQEETQYF.

The chain recombines TRBV7-2 with TRBJ1-1; D is undetermined. This CDR3 is 12 amino acids long. Deletions cut 1 base from V and 9 bases from J, with 9 bases between. Germline V lookup: CDR1 SGHTA, CDR2 FQGNSA. CDR3 in DNA: TGTGCCAGCAGCTTAGGCGTCCCACAAGCTTTCTTT. This translates into CASSLGVPQAFF.

This chain uses TRBV19 with TRBJ1-1; weak D call: TRBD1 (6 bases). Germline CDR1 is LNHDA and CDR2 is SQIVND (reference sequence). The CDR3 consists of 10 residues. Deletions cut 10 bases from V and 8 bases from J, with 11 bases between. As DNA, the CDR3 is TGTGCCATTGGGGGCACGGAAGCTTTCTTT. Amino acid sequence: CAIGGTEAFF.

The CDR3 here is CASSMGHSYGYTF. The CDR3 DNA reads as TGTGCCAGCAGCATGGGACATTCCTATGGCTACACCTTC. The rearrangement uses TRBV14 and TRBJ1-2, with D possibly being TRBD1 (6 bases). V lost 5 bases and J lost 4, with 11 bases in between. CDR1 SGHDN and CDR2 FVKESK come from the germline V gene. The CDR3 spans 13 residues.

The V call is TRBV3-1 (or the pseudogene TRBV3-2), the J call TRBJ1-2; D perhaps matches TRBD1 (6 bases). With 5 bases removed from V and 2 bases from J, the gap between germline ends came to 15 bases. This CDR3 contains 15 residues. Germline CDR1 and CDR2: LGHDT and YNNKEL (reference sequence). The CDR3: CASSSRQVLNYGYTF. The CDR3 DNA follows: TGTGCCAGCAGCTCGCGACAGGTACTCAACTATGGCTACACCTTC.

This clone was seen a handful of times. J is TRBJ1-3 and V is TRBV30; D remains ambiguous. This CDR3 contains 13 residues. Deletions cut 5 bases from V and 6 bases from J, with 14 bases between. CDR1 and CDR2 from the germline V gene are GTSNPN and SVGIG (reference sequence). The CDR3: CAWAQGSVNTIYF. For the CDR3, the DNA is TGTGCCTGGGCCCAAGGGTCCGTAAACACCATATATTTT.

The gene calls are TRBV5-6 and TRBJ1-1; D is possibly TRBD1 (5 bases). The germline gives CDR1 SGHDT, CDR2 YYEEEE. This CDR3 is built from 14 residues. V dropped 3 bases and J dropped 1 base, with 10 bases sitting between them. The DNA for the CDR3 is TGTGCCAGCAGCTGGGGCGGAGGGAACACTGAAGCTTTCTTT. Protein sequence: CASSWGGGNTEAFF. Combining the CDR3 with reference TRBV5-6 and TRBJ1-1 gives the whole variable domain DAGVTQSPTHLIKTRGQQVTLRCSPKSGHDTVSWYQQALGQGPQFIFQYYEEEERQRGNFPDRFSGHQFPNYSSELNVNALLLGDSALYLCASSWGGGNTEAFFGQGTRLTVV.

This chain joins TRBV28 and TRBJ1-5; D is perhaps TRBD1 (6 bases). The V gene's germline CDR1 is MDHEN and CDR2 SYDVKM. Trimming pared 7 bases from V and 1 base from J, leaving 14 bases between. The CDR3 has 15 residues. The chain's CDR3 is CASNAGAVSNQPQHF. The CDR3 DNA reads as TGTGCCAGCAACGCAGGGGCAGTAAGCAATCAGCCCCAGCATTTT.

The chain carries TRBV5-4 and TRBJ1-1; D is unclear. The CDR3 is made up of 12 amino acids. Germline-derived CDR1 and CDR2 are SGHNT and YYREEE (reference sequence). V lost 2 bases and J 2 bases, leaving 4 bases between the germline ends. CDR3 sequence: CASSFPNTEAFF. In nucleotides, the CDR3 is TGTGCCAGCAGCTTCCCTAACACTGAAGCTTTCTTT.

The rearrangement uses TRBV5-5 and TRBJ1-2; D is possibly TRBD1 (6 bases). The CDR3 has 14 amino acids. Germline V gene data show CDR1 as SGHKS and CDR2 as YYEKEE (reference sequence). V was cut by 2 bases and J by 6 bases, with 14 bases left in between. CDR3 DNA sequence: TGTGCCAGCAGCTTATCCACAGGGAGCGATGGCTACACCTTC. Encoded protein: CASSLSTGSDGYTF. The entire variable domain, with the rest obtained from reference TRBV5-5 and TRBJ1-2, is as follows: DAGVTQSPTHLIKTRGQQVTLRCSPISGHKSVSWYQQVLGQGPQFIFQYYEKEERGRGNFPDRFSARQFPNYSSELNVNALLLGDSALYLCASSLSTGSDGYTFGSGTRLTVV.

With respect to this clone: The conserved closing phenylalanine or tryptophan is absent in this CDR3, likely reflecting a read error. The chain is built from TRBV6-5 and TRBJ1-1; tentative D call: TRBD1 (5 bases). The germline CDR1 and CDR2 sequences are MNHEY and SVGAGI. Trimming removed 2 bases from V and 0 bases from J, with 7 bases in between. This CDR3 is 14 amino acids long. The CDR3 region is CASSYQGVNTEAFS. The CDR3 region has the DNA TGTGCCAGCAGTTACCAGGGCGTGAACACTGAAGCTTTCTCT.

This chain uses TRBV5-1 with TRBJ1-4, with D perhaps matching TRBD1 (5 bases). This CDR3 is built from 16 residues. V was pared by 4 bases and J by 7 bases, with 20 bases between. Per germline, CDR1 SGHRS and CDR2 YFSETQ. CDR3 sequence: CASSAEGGGRGEKLFF. The DNA of the CDR3 is TGCGCCAGCAGCGCCGAGGGAGGAGGGAGGGGTGAAAAACTGTTTTTT.

For this clone: Lacking the conserved final phenylalanine or tryptophan, this CDR3 likely reflects a read error. The DNA is left out, because the CDR3 cannot be placed on it with certainty; the CDR3 is given as TCRdb lists it. The chain recombines TRBV3-1 (or the pseudogene TRBV3-2) with TRBJ2-7. The CDR3 is 9 residues long, ends included. Germline V gene sequence: CDR1 LGHDT, CDR2 YNNKEL (reference sequence). CDR3: CASSHHVYG.

The chain employs TRBV6-5 and TRBJ2-3; 11 bases agree with TRBD2. After removal of 1 base from V and 6 bases from J, the junction contained 3 bases not matched to a gene. The CDR3 has 15 amino acids. From germline, CDR1 is MNHEY and CDR2 SVGAGI. This CDR3 reads CASSYFSGRADTQYF. Written as DNA, the CDR3 is TGTGCCAGCAGTTACTTTAGCGGGAGGGCGGATACGCAGTATTTT.

The CDR3 region has the DNA TGCAGCGTGGGTCTAGCGGGAGCCTACAATGAGCAGTTCTTC. This sequence encodes CSVGLAGAYNEQFF. J is TRBJ2-1 and V is TRBV29-1; 10 bases align to TRBD2. V gave up 6 bases and J gave up 2 bases; unmatched junction bases: 4. The CDR3 is 14 amino acids. Germline V gene lookup returns CDR1 SQVTM and CDR2 ANQGSEA.

This rearrangement joins TRBV19 to TRBJ1-5, with D maybe TRBD1 (5 bases). The V and J ends lost 5 bases and 4 bases respectively, with 9 bases between them. This CDR3 is built from 13 residues. The germline gives CDR1 LNHDA, CDR2 SQIVND (reference sequence). CDR3 sequence: CASSGNRNQPQHF. The CDR3 coding sequence is TGTGCCAGTAGTGGCAACAGGAATCAGCCCCAGCATTTT.

This sequence joins TRBV5-6 and TRBJ1-5; unclear D gene. The V gene's germline CDR1 is SGHDT and CDR2 YYEEEE. The CDR3 sequence is 14 residues long. V gave up 1 base and J gave up 0 bases, with 5 bases separating them. This CDR3 is CASSLRVSNQPQHF. In DNA, the CDR3 is TGTGCCAGCAGCTTGAGGGTTAGCAATCAGCCCCAGCATTTT.

The chain combines TRBV5-4 with TRBJ1-2; no definite D call. CDR3 length: 13 residues. In germline, CDR1 is SGHNT, CDR2 YYREEE (reference sequence). Deletions cut 5 bases from V and 4 bases from J, with 12 bases between. DNA for the CDR3: TGTGCCAGCAGTCTCGACGGGTTCTATGGCTACACCTTC. It encodes CASSLDGFYGYTF.

The chain joins TRBV4-3 to TRBJ2-7, with TRBD2 identical over 8 bases. Losses at the gene ends were 0 bases for V and 2 bases for J; bases not matched to a gene: 3. Germline V gives CDR1 LGHNA, CDR2 YSLEER. CDR3 length: 15 residues. The CDR3 sequence: CASSQELAATYEQYV. The CDR3 coding sequence is TGCGCCAGCAGCCAAGAACTAGCGGCTACCTACGAGCAGTACGTC.

The chain couples TRBV5-6 to TRBJ1-1; 7 positions match TRBD1. The CDR3 is 14 residues long. Trimming removed 0 bases from V and 7 bases from J; junction bases left unmatched: 6. CDR1 and CDR2 (germline): SGHDT, YYEEEE. The CDR3 loop reads CASSLEGGGVEAFF. The CDR3 bases are TGTGCCAGCAGCTTGGAAGGGGGCGGGGTTGAAGCTTTCTTT. The whole variable domain, remainder taken from reference TRBV5-6 and TRBJ1-1, is DAGVTQSPTHLIKTRGQQVTLRCSPKSGHDTVSWYQQALGQGPQFIFQYYEEEERQRGNFPDRFSGHQFPNYSSELNVNALLLGDSALYLCASSLEGGGVEAFFGQGTRLTVV.

The chain carries TRBV3-1 (or the pseudogene TRBV3-2) and TRBJ2-3; maybe TRBD2 (6 bases). Trimming left V 1 base short and J 2 bases short, with 13 bases between. This CDR3 has 16 residues. The germline CDR1 and CDR2 sequences are LGHDT and YNNKEL (reference sequence). CDR3 sequence: CASSQGGRGNTDTQYF. In DNA form, the CDR3 reads TGTGCCAGCAGCCAAGGTGGACGGGGGAACACAGATACGCAGTATTTT.

The V gene is TRBV5-1, the J gene TRBJ2-7; no reliable D call. Germline-derived CDR1 and CDR2 are SGHRS and YFSETQ. V was clipped by 0 bases and J by 5 bases, with 18 bases between them. This CDR3 contains 16 residues. CDR3 DNA: TGCGCCAGCAGCTTGGGTACTACCACGCAAGGCCACGAGCAGTACTTC. It translates to CASSLGTTTQGHEQYF.

The chain is built from TRBV7-9 and TRBJ1-6; 7 bases are a match to TRBD1. From germline, CDR1 is SEHNR and CDR2 FQNEAQ (reference sequence). The CDR3 runs to 14 residues. After removal of 3 bases from V and 5 bases from J, the junction contained 1 base not matched to a gene. CDR3 sequence (DNA): TGTGCCAGCAGCTTTACAGGGGATAATTCACCCCTCCACTTT. Amino acid sequence: CASSFTGDNSPLHF.

The chain uses TRBV4-3 and TRBJ1-2; D is unresolved. The CDR3 is made up of 15 amino acids. Trimming took off 0 bases at V and 2 bases at J, with 10 bases between the two ends. Germline-derived CDR1 and CDR2 are LGHNA and YSLEER. CDR3 coding DNA: TGCGCCAGCAGCCAAGAACTTTCCAGAAACTATGGCTACACCTTC. Translation: CASSQELSRNYGYTF.

The chain has TRBV6-5 and TRBJ1-1; the D gene is possibly TRBD1 (5 bases). Germline lookup yields CDR1 MNHEY and CDR2 SVGAGI. The CDR3 extends over 15 amino acids. V lost 3 bases and J lost 0, with 11 bases in between. Written as DNA, the CDR3 is TGTGCCAGCAGTTATGAGGGGTACATGAACACTGAAGCTTTCTTT. It codes for CASSYEGYMNTEAFF.

J is TRBJ2-6 and V is TRBV30; 8 bases align to TRBD1. Germline CDR1 and CDR2: GTSNPN and SVGIG (reference sequence). This CDR3 contains 15 residues. After removal of 4 bases from V and 1 base from J, the junction contained 3 bases not matched to a gene. CDR3 nucleotide sequence: TGTGCCTGGATCCAGGGGGCGTCTGGGGCCAACGTCCTGACTTTC. Translation gives CAWIQGASGANVLTF.

The chain couples TRBV4-3 to TRBJ1-4; D gene uncertain. V lost 0 bases and J lost 8, with 16 bases in between. Germline V gene sequence: CDR1 LGHNA, CDR2 YSLEER. This CDR3 comprises 16 residues. The CDR3 DNA is TGCGCCAGCAGCCAAGATCCTCCTGCTGCGGAAGAAAAACTGTTTTTT. Residues: CASSQDPPAAEEKLFF.

The gene calls are TRBV6-5 and TRBJ2-7; no reliable D call. From germline, CDR1 is MNHEY and CDR2 SVGAGI. With 2 bases removed from V and 1 base from J, the gap between germline ends came to 9 bases. The CDR3 is 14 amino acids. The CDR3 nucleotides are TGTGCCAGCAGTTACCAAATAGAATCCTACGAGCAGTACTTC. It codes for CASSYQIESYEQYF.